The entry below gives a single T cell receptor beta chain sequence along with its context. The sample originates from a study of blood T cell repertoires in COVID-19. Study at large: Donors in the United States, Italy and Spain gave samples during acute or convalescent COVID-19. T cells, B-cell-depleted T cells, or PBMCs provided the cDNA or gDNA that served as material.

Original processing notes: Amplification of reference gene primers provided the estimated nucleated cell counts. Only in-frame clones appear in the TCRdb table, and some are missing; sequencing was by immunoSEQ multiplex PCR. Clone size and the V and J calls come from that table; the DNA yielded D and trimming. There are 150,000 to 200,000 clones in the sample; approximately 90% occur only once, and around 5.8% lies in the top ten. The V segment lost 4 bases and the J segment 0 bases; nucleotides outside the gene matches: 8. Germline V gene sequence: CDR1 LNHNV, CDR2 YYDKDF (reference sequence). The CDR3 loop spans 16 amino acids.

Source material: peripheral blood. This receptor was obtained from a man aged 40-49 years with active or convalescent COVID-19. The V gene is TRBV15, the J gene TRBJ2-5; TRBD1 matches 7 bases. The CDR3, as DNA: TGTGCCACCAGCAAATGGGCCGACAGGGACCAAGAGACCCAGTACTTC. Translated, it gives CATSKWADRDQETQYF.